The rows below give T cell receptor beta chains drawn from one sample of a study of blood T cell repertoires in COVID-19. Some clones are missing from TCRdb's copy, which holds only in-frame ones; the method was immunoSEQ multiplex PCR. Of roughly 160,000 clones detected, around four fifths appear once; the ten largest clones hold around a fifth. The specimen sequenced was peripheral blood. Receptors originate from a woman aged 65 to 85 who had recovered from COVID-19. Both conserved end residues are part of each CDR3. D genes are given only for firm matches. A row's size may be missing; if present it is once, few, many or a size class.

TRBV15	.	TRBD2	TRBJ2-1	TGTGCCACCAGCAGGACCGGGACTAGCGGGAGGCCCTCGCAGTTCTTC	CATSRTGTSGRPSQFF
TRBV7-2	.	.	TRBJ1-2	TGTGCCAGCAGCCCCCAAGTGGGCCTAACCTATGGCTACACCTTC	CASSPQVGLTYGYTF
TRBV7-9	.	TRBD1	TRBJ1-2	TGTGCCAGCAGCGCGCGGGACAGGAGGTCCAACTATGGCTACACCTTC	CASSARDRRSNYGYTF
TRBV6-5	.	.	TRBJ2-1	TGTGCCAGCAGTTCCCAAAGCGGCCGATACAATGAGCAGTTCTTC	CASSSQSGRYNEQFF
TRBV19	.	TRBD1	TRBJ1-6	TGTGCCAGTAGTATAGGGGCAGGGGGTTCACCCCTCCACTTT	CASSIGAGGSPLHF
TRBV4-1	.	.	TRBJ1-3	TGCGCCAGCAGCCAGCCATACAACAGGGGAAACACCATATATTTT	CASSQPYNRGNTIYF
TRBV6-5	.	.	TRBJ1-4	TGTGCCAGCAGTTATGGGGCCGGGGGTGAAAAACTGTTTTTT	CASSYGAGGEKLFF
TRBV5-1	.	.	TRBJ2-5	TGCGCCAGCAGCCTCCTAGGCAGGGGAACCCAAGAGACCCAGTACTTC	CASSLLGRGTQETQYF
TRBV19	.	TRBD1	TRBJ2-7	TGTGCCAGTAGGGACAGGGGACATTCCTACGAGCAGTACTTC	CASRDRGHSYEQYF
TRBV2	.	TRBD2	TRBJ2-1	TGTGCCAGCAGGGACCTAGGGCTAGCGGGCGAGCAGTTCTTC	CASRDLGLAGEQFF
TRBV6-4	few	.	TRBJ2-3	TGTGCCAGCAGTGCCGTTGGGGGCCGCCCAGATACGCAGTATTTT	CASSAVGGRPDTQYF
TRBV5-4	.	TRBD2	TRBJ2-3	TGTGCCAGCAGCCTGGGTGGCGGGGGGGGCACAGATACGCAGTATTTT	CASSLGGGGGTDTQYF
TRBV9	.	TRBD2	TRBJ2-4	TGTGCCAGCAGCCCCGGACTAGCGGTAGCCAAAAACATTCAGTACTTC	CASSPGLAVAKNIQYF
TRBV5-1	.	.	TRBJ1-1	TGCGCCAGCAGCTTGGATTCGGGTCTCGCTTTCTTT	CASSLDSGLAFF
TRBV11-3	.	TRBD1	TRBJ2-7	TGTGCCAGCAGCTTAGGGGGACAGGACCTCTACGAGCAGTACTTC	CASSLGGQDLYEQYF
TRBV7-3	once	.	TRBJ2-5	TGTGCCAGCAGCTTACCCCCTCAGGAGACCCAGTACTTC	CASSLPPQETQYF
TRBV6-1	.	TRBD2	TRBJ2-7	TGTGCCAGCAGTGAAGTCGGGGGGGTCCCCTACGAGCAGTACTTC	CASSEVGGVPYEQYF
TRBV11-1	.	TRBD2	TRBJ2-1	TGTGCCAGCAGCTTATCCCCGTCTAGCGGCCACAATGAGCAGTTCTTC	CASSLSPSSGHNEQFF
TRBV4-2	.	TRBD1	TRBJ1-6	TGTGCCAGCAGCCAGAGGGGACAGGGCGGGTCACCCCTCCACTTT	CASSQRGQGGSPLHF
TRBV25-1	.	.	TRBJ1-2	TGTGCCAGCACCCCGGGACAAGCGTATGGCTACACCTTC	CASTPGQAYGYTF
TRBV3-1/TRBV3-2	.	.	TRBJ1-2	TGTGCCAGCAGCCGTGGGGAGGGGACTGGTGGCTACACCTTC	CASSRGEGTGGYTF
TRBV6-4	.	.	TRBJ1-1	TGTGCCAGCAGAGCCGGGCCCGCGGGCACTGAAGCTTTCTTT	CASRAGPAGTEAFF
TRBV10-3	.	.	TRBJ1-3	TGTGCCATCAGGGGAGATACGGGACTCACTGGAAACACCATATATTTT	CAIRGDTGLTGNTIYF
TRBV7-2	.	.	TRBJ2-3	TGTGCCAGCAACCCGAGGGGGGGAAGCGCAGATACGCAGTATTTT	CASNPRGGSADTQYF
TRBV9	.	.	TRBJ2-3	TGTGCCAGCAGCCCCGAGGGCGCAGATACGCAGTATTTT	CASSPEGADTQYF
TRBV3-1/TRBV3-2	.	TRBD1	TRBJ1-3	TGTGCCAGCAGCCCGGACAGGGTCGCTGGAAACACCATATATTTT	CASSPDRVAGNTIYF
TRBV9	.	TRBD2	TRBJ2-1	TGTGCCAGCAGCGTTCGGGGGGCCTACAATGAGCAGTTCTTC	CASSVRGAYNEQFF
TRBV25-1	.	TRBD1	TRBJ1-2	TGTGCCAGCAGTAACCCTGGACAGGGGGCGAACTATGGCTACACCTTC	CASSNPGQGANYGYTF
TRBV18	.	.	TRBJ2-1	TGTGCCAGCTCACCACCGGCTAGCCGGAATGAGCAGTTCTTC	CASSPPASRNEQFF
TRBV4-1	.	.	TRBJ2-1	TGCGCCAGCAGCCAAGAAGAGCCGAGCTCCTACAATGAGCAGTTCTTC	CASSQEEPSSYNEQFF
TRBV5-1	once	TRBD1	TRBJ1-2	TGCGCCAGCAGCTTCTGGACAGGGGACCCTAAGGGCTATGGCTACACCTTC	CASSFWTGDPKGYGYTF
TRBV19	once	TRBD2	TRBJ2-7	TGTGCCAGTACGCCTCGGGGGGGGAGGACCTACGAGCAGTACTTC	CASTPRGGRTYEQYF
TRBV18	.	.	TRBJ2-7	TGTGCCAGCTCACCTCCCAGCTCCTACGAGCAGTACTTC	CASSPPSSYEQYF
TRBV19	.	TRBD1	TRBJ2-6	TGTGCCAGTAGCCCACCGGGACAGGTCTTCTCTGGGGCCAACGTCCTGACTTTC	CASSPPGQVFSGANVLTF
TRBV5-6	.	.	TRBJ2-7	TGTGCCAGCAGCTTGGCCCGGCAGGGGGGCCACGAGCAGTACTTC	CASSLARQGGHEQYF
TRBV11-1	.	.	TRBJ1-6	TGTGCCAGCAGCTTAAGCTCCGGGGAGAATTCACCCCTCCACTTT	CASSLSSGENSPLHF
TRBV30	.	.	TRBJ1-5	TGTGCCTGGAGCCGAACGAGGCCTAGCAATCAGCCCCAGCATTTT	CAWSRTRPSNQPQHF
TRBV19	.	.	TRBJ1-1	TGTGCCAGTAGTATGGGACTACAGGGCTCGAACACTGAAGCTTTCTTT	CASSMGLQGSNTEAFF
TRBV18	.	TRBD1	TRBJ2-5	TGTGCCAGCTCACCGGGACAGGGTGAGACCCAGTACTTC	CASSPGQGETQYF
TRBV3-1/TRBV3-2	.	TRBD1	TRBJ1-2	TGTGCCAGCAGCCACCCGGCGGGACAGGGGGCTGGCTACACCTTC	CASSHPAGQGAGYTF
TRBV30	few	.	TRBJ1-3	TGTGCCTGGAGTGTTAGGGGATCGACCTCTGGAAACACCATATATTTT	CAWSVRGSTSGNTIYF
TRBV11-3	.	.	TRBJ2-3	TGTGCCAGCAGCTTTCACGGTGCAGGGGATACGCAGTATTTT	CASSFHGAGDTQYF
TRBV29-1	.	.	TRBJ1-2	TGCAGCTCCGGAGGGGGGGGCAGCTATGGCTACACCTTC	CSSGGGGSYGYTF
TRBV3-1/TRBV3-2	.	.	TRBJ1-6	TGTGCCAGCAGCGAGGGGCGACAGGCTAATTCACCCCTCCACTTT	CASSEGRQANSPLHF
TRBV30	once	.	TRBJ1-3	TGTGCCTGGAACCCCGGACTGGCCTCTGGAAACACCATATATTTT	CAWNPGLASGNTIYF
TRBV5-1	.	.	TRBJ2-5	TGCGCCAGCAGCTCACACCTCCCTGGGCTAGCTATCTGGGAGACCCAGTACTTC	CASSSHLPGLAIWETQYF
TRBV27	.	.	TRBJ2-1	TGTGCCAGCAACCCTACTGCCAGGGGCGTGAGACGCTCCTACAATGAGCAGTTCTTC	CASNPTARGVRRSYNEQFF